The rows below give T cell receptor beta chains drawn from one sample of a study of blood T cell repertoires in COVID-19. Only in-frame clones appear in the TCRdb table, and some are missing; sequencing was by immunoSEQ multiplex PCR. Altogether some 320,000 clones are present, 85% being singletons, with the ten largest covering around 2%. What was sequenced was PBMCs or T cells enriched from blood (not recorded which). These receptors were obtained from a woman aged 25 to 45 who had been exposed to COVID-19. CDR3s include the opening cysteine and the closing phenylalanine or tryptophan. Clone sizes are given selectively: once, few, many, or a class where the clone is expanded.

clone size	CDR3 length	V gene	CDR3 protein
many	15	TRBV11-3	CASSLGGGKGYEQYF
NA	15	TRBV3-1/TRBV3-2	CASSQDGTGSEKLFF
NA	17	TRBV7-2	CASSLSTGGLRGETQYF
NA	13	TRBV27	CASSLKPAYTQYF
NA	16	TRBV7-8	CASSSRETGKGNTIYF
NA	15	TRBV3-1/TRBV3-2	CASSQTSGTYNEQFF
NA	14	TRBV2	CASGTSGGANEQFF
NA	12	TRBV12-3/TRBV12-4	CASSTGQYGYTF
NA	17	TRBV14	CASSQPDRGSANYGYTF
NA	14	TRBV19	CASWDSTNTGELFF
NA	13	TRBV7-8	CASSLARYREAFF
NA	13	TRBV7-9	CASSLVSGGELFF
NA	14	TRBV9	CASSLGDSSYEQYF
NA	14	TRBV7-9	CASSSPDRGYEQYF
NA	14	TRBV7-9	CASTWGQSGNTIYF
NA	13	TRBV12-3/TRBV12-4	CASTGNSNQPQHF
NA	15	TRBV4-1	CASSQVGGRGEGYTF
NA	14	TRBV3-1/TRBV3-2	CASSQQGQQETQYF
NA	15	TRBV5-1	CASSWTILGGNEQFF
NA	15	TRBV7-6	CASSAQTGFNEKLFF
NA	14	TRBV6-5	CASSYGESSYEQYF
once	13	TRBV6-4	CASSVESTDTQYF
NA	16	TRBV12-5	CASGLYGRQGPYEQYF
NA	16	TRBV11-3	CASRKSGAFRNNEQFF
NA	17	TRBV18	CASSLKVAGGPHNEQFF
once	14	TRBV27	CASSLAGNIYEQYF